These 12 T cell receptor beta chains share one sample of origin, sequenced in a study of T-cell reconstitution after alpha-beta-depleted transplantation in children. It was with unique molecular identifiers that the TCRbeta library was prepared. MiXCR, applied by TCRdb to the PCR reads, yields one record per CDR3 protein. The data contain about 300,000 distinct CDR3 sequences, about a tenth of them singletons. The starting material was PBMCs, obtained before TCRalphabeta/CD19-depleted stem cell transplant. These receptors all stem from a boy under three years old with acute myeloid leukemia, due to receive a stem cell transplant.

The sample holds many counts of this clonotype. V is TRBV9 and J is TRBJ2-5; tentative D call: TRBD2 (6 bases). Trimming took off 0 bases at V and 5 bases at J, with 8 bases between the two ends. Germline-derived CDR1 and CDR2 are SGDLS and YYNGEE. This CDR3 spans 13 amino acids. The CDR3 region has the DNA TGTGCCAGCAGCGTAGTTAGCGGCGAGACCCAGTACTTC. Protein sequence: CASSVVSGETQYF.

This clonotype was counted at least ten times. This chain uses TRBV10-3 with TRBJ2-7; 7 bases match TRBD1. This CDR3 has 13 residues. With V trimmed by 5 bases and J by 2 bases, 3 bases remained unmatched. In germline, CDR1 is ENHRY, CDR2 SYGVKD. CDR3 sequence: CAISKTGTYEQYF. The CDR3 DNA sequence: TGTGCCATCAGTAAGACAGGGACCTACGAGCAGTACTTC.

This clonotype was found many times. The rearrangement uses TRBV28 and TRBJ2-2; 9 nucleotides agree with TRBD1. Looked up from germline, CDR1 is MDHEN and CDR2 is SYDVKM. The V segment lost 4 bases and the J segment 7 bases; nucleotides outside the gene matches: 10. This CDR3 comprises 16 residues. This CDR3 is CASSWQTGGKGGELFF. The CDR3 bases are TGTGCCAGCAGTTGGCAGACAGGGGGGAAGGGCGGGGAGCTGTTTTTT.

There are many counts of this clonotype. The chain links TRBV20-1 to TRBJ1-4, with 8 nucleotides matching TRBD1. CDR3 size: 13 residues. Trimming removed 5 bases from V and 6 bases from J; junction bases left unmatched: 5. CDR1 is DFQATT, CDR2 SNEGSKA, per germline (reference sequence). The CDR3 region has the DNA TGCAGTGCTGTACAGGGGGGGGATGAAAAACTGTTTTTT. Amino acid sequence: CSAVQGGDEKLFF.

This clonotype has ten or more counts. J is TRBJ1-1 and V is TRBV18; TRBD1 aligns across 9 bases. The CDR3 consists of 16 residues. Germline assignment: CDR1 KGHSH and CDR2 LQKENI. With 2 bases clipped from V and 4 bases from J, the junction kept 8 bases outside the gene matches. The CDR3 protein is CASSPVRDRVGTEAFF. The CDR3 DNA reads as TGTGCCAGCTCACCAGTCCGGGACAGGGTCGGCACTGAAGCTTTCTTT. Full variable domain (outside the CDR3, taken from reference TRBV18 and TRBJ1-1): NAGVMQNPRHLVRRRGQEARLRCSPMKGHSHVYWYRQLPEEGLKFMVYLQKENIIDESGMPKERFSAEFPKEGPSILRIQQVVRGDSAAYFCASSPVRDRVGTEAFFGQGTRLTVV.

This clonotype appeared many times. V is TRBV6-5 and J is TRBJ2-3; a possible D gene is TRBD1 (7 bases). The V gene's germline CDR1 is MNHEY and CDR2 SVGAGI. The CDR3 has 16 amino acids. Deletions cut 6 bases from V and 12 bases from J, with 28 bases between. CDR3 DNA sequence: TGTGCCAGCAGCCCCGGGGCGGGACAGCCACGACAACTTCAGTATTTT. Its protein is CASSPGAGQPRQLQYF.

This clonotype was counted ten times or more. The chain combines TRBV28 with TRBJ2-7, with 7 bases that match TRBD1. J gave up 3 bases and V 3 bases, and 11 bases lay outside the gene matches. The CDR3 covers 16 residues. Germline V gene sequence: CDR1 MDHEN, CDR2 SYDVKM. CDR3 bases: TGTGCCAGCAGTTTGCCGCCGGGACAGAACTACTACGAGCAGTACTTC. This sequence encodes CASSLPPGQNYYEQYF.

Many counts were recorded for this clonotype. The V and J genes are TRBV12-3 or TRBV12-4 and TRBJ1-2, with no clear D. There are 15 residues in the CDR3. V lost 4 bases and J lost 4, with 16 bases in between. The CDR3 here is CASSSNPFVGYGYTF. DNA of the CDR3: TGTGCCAGCAGTTCCAACCCCTTTGTGGGCTATGGCTACACCTTC.

This clonotype was counted between two and nine times. The rearrangement joins TRBV5-1 to TRBJ1-6, with D perhaps matching TRBD1 (6 bases). Germline assignment: CDR1 SGHRS and CDR2 YFSETQ. V was pared by 5 bases and J by 8 bases, with 17 bases between. The CDR3 runs to 15 residues. The CDR3 bases are TGCGCCAGCAGGACCGACGCAGGGGTTGATTCACCCCTCCACTTT. Protein product: CASRTDAGVDSPLHF.

This clonotype was found many times. J is TRBJ2-7 and V is TRBV4-2; TRBD2 agrees at 9 bases. There are 15 residues in the CDR3. CDR1 LGHNA and CDR2 YNFKEQ come from the germline V gene. The V and J ends lost 1 base and 5 bases, in that order; junction bases with no gene match: 6. The DNA for the CDR3 is TGTGCCAGCAGCCAAGGTCTAGCGGGGAACGACGAGCAGTACTTC. The encoded protein is CASSQGLAGNDEQYF.

Ten or more counts support this clonotype. The chain employs TRBV5-1 and TRBJ2-5; TRBD1 is a possible D gene (6 bases). The CDR3 is made up of 15 amino acids. V was pared by 5 bases and J by 4 bases, with 18 bases between. Germline CDR1 SGHRS, CDR2 YFSETQ. The CDR3 DNA sequence: TGCGCCAGCAGAGAAACCAACAGGGCTGGAGAGACCCAGTACTTC. It encodes CASRETNRAGETQYF.

The gene calls are TRBV6-1 and TRBJ1-6, with no clear D. V was trimmed by 4 bases and J by 5 bases, leaving 12 bases between them. The germline V gene has CDR1 MNHNS and CDR2 SASEGT. There are 15 residues in the CDR3. Here the CDR3 DNA reads TGTGCCAGCAGTGTCGGGCGCTTGAATAATTCACCCCTCCACTTT. This codes for CASSVGRLNNSPLHF.